The 17 T cell receptor beta chains reported below all come from one sample, sequenced in a study of shared clonotypes between healthy human individuals. Some clones are missing from TCRdb's copy, which holds only in-frame ones; the method was immunoSEQ multiplex PCR. The data show around 1.5 million clones, around 98% seen once. Sequencing used naive CD4+ T cells sorted from blood. Sample subset: CD45RA+ positively selected. Source of these receptors: a man aged 25-40 years in good health.

The V and J genes are TRBV9 and TRBJ1-2, with D uncertain. This CDR3 spans 15 amino acids. V gave up 0 bases and J gave up 0 bases, with 9 bases separating them. Germline CDR1 and CDR2: SGDLS and YYNGEE. The CDR3 region is CASSVATAPNYGYTF. The DNA of the CDR3 is TGTGCCAGCAGCGTAGCTACTGCCCCTAACTATGGCTACACCTTC.

V and J are TRBV9 and TRBJ2-1; D may match TRBD1 or TRBD2 (7 bases each). Germline CDR1 SGDLS, CDR2 YYNGEE. Trimming removed 4 bases at V and 5 bases at J, with 22 bases between. This CDR3 is built from 17 residues. The CDR3 region is CASSPGGALREDNEQFF. In DNA, the CDR3 is TGTGCCAGCAGCCCAGGGGGGGCCCTTCGGGAGGACAATGAGCAGTTCTTC.

The rearrangement links TRBV5-1 to TRBJ2-7; 11 bases map to TRBD1. Trimming took 3 bases from V and 5 from J; bases not matched to a gene: 4. Germline lookup yields CDR1 SGHRS and CDR2 YFSETQ. The CDR3 is 14 residues long. The DNA for the CDR3 is TGCGCCAGCAGCTGGAGGGACAGGGGGGACGAGCAGTACTTC. Its translation is CASSWRDRGDEQYF.

The chain has TRBV30 and TRBJ2-2; 8 nucleotides agree with TRBD1. V lost 4 bases and J lost 5; bases outside the gene matches: 6. The germline gives CDR1 GTSNPN, CDR2 SVGIG (reference sequence). This CDR3 region has 14 residues. DNA of the CDR3: TGTGCCTGGAACCAGGGGGCGCCGACCGGGGAGCTGTTTTTT. This gives the protein CAWNQGAPTGELFF.

CDR3 nucleotides: TGCGCCAGCAGCTTGGTGGGGGGCGCAGGAGAAAAACTGTTTTTT. Encoded protein: CASSLVGGAGEKLFF. V usage is TRBV5-1 and J usage is TRBJ1-4, with D possibly TRBD1 on 6 matching bases. The V end lost 0 bases, the J end lost 8 bases, and 14 bases lay between the germline ends. Per germline, CDR1 SGHRS and CDR2 YFSETQ. The CDR3 contains 15 residues.

The CDR3, as DNA: TGTGCCAGCAGCGGACTTAGGGAGACCCAGTACTTC. Translating gives CASSGLRETQYF. The V call is TRBV2, the J call TRBJ2-5; D is possibly TRBD2 (5 bases). The CDR3 extends over 12 amino acids. The germline V and J ends were trimmed by 6 bases and 5 bases, with 10 bases remaining between them. Germline-derived CDR1 and CDR2 are SNHLY and FYNNEI.

The V and J genes are TRBV29-1 and TRBJ2-5; 16 nucleotides align to TRBD2. This CDR3 is 16 amino acids long. The J segment lost 0 bases and the V segment lost 7 bases, leaving 5 bases of the junction unmatched. The V gene's germline CDR1 is SQVTM and CDR2 ANQGSEA. The CDR3 reads CSASGTSGGDQETQYF. In DNA form, the CDR3 reads TGCAGCGCCTCCGGGACTAGCGGGGGGGACCAAGAGACCCAGTACTTC.

V is TRBV15 and J is TRBJ1-1, with 7 bases lining up with TRBD1. Germline CDR1 is LNHNV and CDR2 is YYDKDF (reference sequence). The junction had 12 bases not matched to a gene; V was cut back by 1 base and J by 4 bases. The CDR3 totals 17 residues. CDR3 DNA: TGTGCCACCAGCAGAGCTCCGGGGCAGGGGGTCGGCACTGAAGCTTTCTTT. Encoded protein: CATSRAPGQGVGTEAFF.

The gene calls are TRBV6-6 and TRBJ2-2; D is unresolved. Germline V CDR1 and CDR2: MNHNY, SVGAGI (reference sequence). Between the trimmed V and J ends, which lost 4 bases and 9 bases, there was a span of 12 bases. The CDR3 is made up of 13 amino acids. The CDR3 DNA reads TGTGCCAGCAGTTCGGTTTACGACCGGGAGCTGTTTTTT. Its protein product is CASSSVYDRELFF.

The chain employs TRBV7-9 and TRBJ1-2; 7 bases fit TRBD1. The CDR3 runs to 15 residues. The V gene's germline CDR1 is SEHNR and CDR2 FQNEAQ (reference sequence). The V gene end was trimmed by 2 bases and the J gene end by 8 bases; junction bases not matched to a gene: 11. CDR3 in amino acids: CASSLPLTGLYGYTF. The CDR3 nucleotides read TGTGCCAGCAGCTTACCCCTGACAGGGTTATACGGCTACACCTTC.

The chain has TRBV27 and TRBJ2-7; maybe TRBD2 (6 bases). CDR3 length: 16 amino acids. V lost 5 bases, J lost 4 bases, and 21 bases lay in between. CDR1 is MNHEY and CDR2 is SMNVEV in the germline V gene (reference sequence). The CDR3 sequence: CASSSIPGEVWYEQYF. The CDR3 coding sequence is TGTGCCAGCAGTAGTATACCGGGGGAGGTTTGGTACGAGCAGTACTTC.

The genes are TRBV5-6 and TRBJ2-7; the match to TRBD1 covers 9 bases. The CDR3 contains 16 residues. J lost 5 bases, V lost 4 bases, and 13 bases had no gene match. Germline V gene data show CDR1 as SGHDT and CDR2 as YYEEEE. The CDR3 spells CASSPRTGAPGDEQYF. CDR3 nucleotides: TGTGCCAGCAGCCCACGGACAGGGGCCCCGGGGGACGAGCAGTACTTC.

The rearrangement uses TRBV2 and TRBJ2-7; D is unresolved. V was pared by 6 bases and J by 0 bases, with 15 bases between. This CDR3 is built from 15 residues. In germline, CDR1 is SNHLY, CDR2 FYNNEI. The CDR3 sequence: CASRRQMRLSYEQYF. The CDR3, as DNA: TGTGCCAGCAGACGGCAAATGCGGCTCTCCTACGAGCAGTACTTC.

The J gene is TRBJ1-2, the V gene TRBV28, with TRBD1 as a possible D gene (5 bases). Germline V gene data show CDR1 as MDHEN and CDR2 as SYDVKM. The germline V and J ends were trimmed by 6 bases and 4 bases, with 12 bases remaining between them. The CDR3 is made up of 13 amino acids. The CDR3 region is CASSITGAYGYTF. CDR3 coding DNA: TGTGCCAGCAGCATAACAGGAGCCTATGGCTACACCTTC.

This clone showed up just once. The chain joins TRBV2 to TRBJ2-2; D perhaps matches TRBD2 (5 bases). This CDR3 has 16 residues. V gave up 2 bases and J gave up 4 bases, with 14 bases separating them. Germline V gives CDR1 SNHLY, CDR2 FYNNEI. In DNA form, the CDR3 reads TGTGCCAGCAGTGAACGGGTTGCGGGTGGCACCGGGGAGCTGTTTTTT. Encoded protein: CASSERVAGGTGELFF.

For this clone: This sample includes further DNA sequences coding for the same CDR3. V gene TRBV30 combines with J gene TRBJ1-5, with D maybe TRBD1 (5 bases). This CDR3 has 13 residues. Germline assignment: CDR1 GTSNPN and CDR2 SVGIG (reference sequence). V was cut by 5 bases and J by 4 bases, with 12 bases left in between. CDR3: CAWAGLGNQPQHF. The DNA for the CDR3 is TGTGCCTGGGCGGGACTCGGGAATCAGCCCCAGCATTTT.

Points on this clone: One end of the junction is discordant with germline, which a read error may explain. This chain links TRBV15 with TRBJ2-7; D remains ambiguous. CDR3 size: 12 residues. CDR1 and CDR2 from the germline V gene are LNHNV and YYDKDF (reference sequence). CDR3 nucleotides: TGTGCCACCAGCAGAGGTATAGAGCGAAAATTCTTC. Protein: CATSRGIERKFF.